What follows are 30 T cell receptor beta chains derived from one specimen sequenced in a study of blood T cell repertoires in COVID-19. TCRdb's copy holds only in-frame clones and misses some; the assay was immunoSEQ multiplex PCR. The table shows around 70,000 clones, with 87% occurring only once. The sequenced sample consisted of peripheral blood. These receptor sequences come from a woman aged 80 or over with active or convalescent COVID-19.

The V and J genes are TRBV19 and TRBJ2-3; 15 positions agree with TRBD2. V shed 6 bases and J 1 base; nucleotides not matched to a gene: 11. The CDR3 spans 19 residues. The germline V gene encodes CDR1 LNHDA and CDR2 SQIVND (reference sequence). The CDR3 nucleotides are TGTGCCAGTAGCCATCCTCCGGGACTAGCGGGGGGACGCACAGATACGCAGTATTTT. It encodes CASSHPPGLAGGRTDTQYF.

The table lists this clone with a few counts. This chain joins TRBV7-2 and TRBJ1-3; a weak D match, TRBD1 (5 bases). With 3 bases removed from V and 2 bases from J, the gap between germline ends came to 8 bases. The CDR3 has 14 amino acids. Germline assignment: CDR1 SGHTA and CDR2 FQGNSA. CDR3 sequence: CASSLGRAGNTIYF. The DNA for the CDR3 is TGTGCCAGCAGCTTGGGCAGGGCTGGAAACACCATATATTTT.

This clone appeared a few times. The genes are TRBV21-1 and TRBJ1-1; TRBD1, the table's D call, was not compared with the DNA. TRBV21-1 is a listed pseudogene. The CDR3 covers 17 residues. The DNA for the CDR3 is TGTGCCAGCAGCAAAGAAGGAGACAGGGACGAGAATACTGAAGCTTTCTTT. Translated, it gives CASSKEGDRDENTEAFF.

The chain couples TRBV4-3 to TRBJ2-7, with D possibly being TRBD2 (6 bases). Trimming pared 1 base from V and 3 bases from J, leaving 10 bases between. The CDR3 consists of 14 residues. Germline assignment: CDR1 LGHNA and CDR2 YSLEER. CDR3: CASSQVSGSYEQYF. For the CDR3, the DNA is TGCGCCAGCAGCCAAGTCTCCGGGAGCTACGAGCAGTACTTC.

CDR3 amino acids: CAWTESVNTEAFF. The DNA of the CDR3 is TGTGCCTGGACCGAGTCTGTGAACACTGAAGCTTTCTTT. The chain joins TRBV30 to TRBJ1-1; D is unresolved. The CDR3 totals 13 residues. Germline CDR1 and CDR2: GTSNPN and SVGIG (reference sequence). Trimming shortened V by 4 bases and J by 0 bases, and 9 bases separated the two germline ends.

The chain uses TRBV6-5 and TRBJ2-7; tentative D call: TRBD1 (6 bases). Germline CDR1 reads MNHEY; CDR2 reads SVGAGI. The CDR3 has 14 residues. The V gene lost 4 bases and the J gene lost 0 bases, with 10 bases spanning the gap. The CDR3 protein is CASSFRQVSYEQYF. CDR3 DNA sequence: TGTGCCAGCAGTTTTCGACAGGTCTCCTACGAGCAGTACTTC.

V usage is TRBV24-1 and J usage is TRBJ1-3; D gene ambiguous. V was clipped by 9 bases and J by 0 bases, with 8 bases between them. Germline V CDR1 and CDR2: KGHDR, SFDVKD. The CDR3 covers 13 residues. The CDR3 reads CATPDSSGNTIYF. In nucleotides, the CDR3 is TGTGCCACCCCCGACTCCTCTGGAAACACCATATATTTT.

V and J are TRBV11-3 and TRBJ1-3; D perhaps matches TRBD1 (6 bases). Trimming removed 4 bases at V and 0 bases at J, with 13 bases between. Germline assignment: CDR1 SGHNT and CDR2 YENEEA. CDR3 length equals 16 residues. The CDR3 region is CASSWGPSSSGNTIYF. The CDR3 coding sequence is TGTGCCAGCAGCTGGGGGCCTTCGAGCTCTGGAAACACCATATATTTT.

The genes are TRBV19 and TRBJ2-3; 10 bases line up with TRBD2. Germline CDR1 reads LNHDA; CDR2 reads SQIVND (reference sequence). The CDR3 contains 15 residues. V shed 3 bases and J 5 bases; nucleotides not matched to a gene: 5. CDR3 nucleotide sequence: TGTGCCAGTAGTATGAGCGGGGGGGCCATAGATACGCAGTATTTT. This sequence encodes CASSMSGGAIDTQYF.

The chain joins TRBV27 to TRBJ1-1; D ambiguous. Germline V gene data show CDR1 as MNHEY and CDR2 as SMNVEV (reference sequence). This CDR3 is built from 11 residues. Trimming removed 2 bases from V and 11 bases from J, with 9 bases in between. The CDR3 nucleotides read TGTGCCAGCAGTTTAGGGAGGGCGGCTTTCTTT. Its translation: CASSLGRAAFF.

A single count supports this clone. The chain carries TRBV11-2 and TRBJ2-1; possible D gene TRBD1, 6 bases. Germline loops: CDR1 SGHAT, CDR2 FQNNGV. The germline V and J ends were trimmed by 2 bases and 0 bases, with 17 bases remaining between them. The CDR3 is 18 amino acids. The CDR3 reads CASSLMADSWSSYNEQFF. The CDR3 nucleotides read TGTGCCAGCAGCTTAATGGCGGACAGTTGGAGCTCCTACAATGAGCAGTTCTTC.

J is TRBJ2-7 and V is TRBV10-3; D ambiguous. The CDR3 loop spans 14 amino acids. Germline-derived CDR1 and CDR2 are ENHRY and SYGVKD. V was pared by 3 bases and J by 2 bases, with 11 bases between. The CDR3 spells CAISDFVRAYEQYF. As DNA, the CDR3 is TGTGCCATCAGTGATTTTGTCCGGGCCTACGAGCAGTACTTC.

This chain uses TRBV6-1 with TRBJ1-2, with D uncertain. This CDR3 spans 11 amino acids. CDR1 and CDR2 from the germline V gene are MNHNS and SASEGT. Between the trimmed V and J ends, which lost 6 bases and 7 bases, there was a span of 9 bases. The CDR3 is CASSASPGYTF. The CDR3 region has the DNA TGTGCCAGCAGCGCCAGTCCTGGCTACACCTTC.

About this clone itself: Germline is not matched at one junction end, which may reflect a read error. The rearrangement joins TRBV19 to TRBJ1-2; D not resolved. The CDR3 has 13 residues. From germline, CDR1 is LNHDA and CDR2 SQIVND (reference sequence). CDR3 sequence: CASSIDPGWENSF. Here the CDR3 DNA reads TGTGCCAGTAGTATAGATCCAGGCTGGGAGAACAGCTTC.

The chain links TRBV15 to TRBJ2-3; 7 bases agree with TRBD2. Germline assignment: CDR1 LNHNV and CDR2 YYDKDF (reference sequence). J lost 8 bases, V lost 0 bases, and 5 bases had no gene match. This CDR3 has 14 amino acids. The CDR3 loop reads CATSRDATSSTQYF. Written as DNA, the CDR3 is TGTGCCACCAGCAGAGATGCGACTAGCAGTACGCAGTATTTT.

The chain couples TRBV7-8 to TRBJ1-4, with D maybe TRBD1 (6 bases). V lost 4 bases and J lost 7, with 13 bases in between. Germline lookup yields CDR1 SGHVS and CDR2 FQNEAQ. There are 14 residues in the CDR3. DNA for the CDR3: TGTGCCAGCAGCTCCAGCAGGGGTGGTGAAAAACTGTTTTTT. It translates to CASSSSRGGEKLFF. Looking up the rest from reference TRBV7-8 and TRBJ1-4 gives the full variable domain: GAGVSQSPRYKVAKRGQDVALRCDPISGHVSLFWYQQALGQGPEFLTYFQNEAQLDKSGLPSDRFFAERPEGSVSTLKIQRTQQEDSAVYLCASSSSRGGEKLFFGSGTQLSVL.

The rearrangement joins TRBV11-3 to TRBJ2-5; the match to TRBD2 covers 13 bases. CDR3 size: 16 residues. The germline V gene has CDR1 SGHNT and CDR2 YENEEA. Trimming at V came to 6 bases and at J to 5 bases, leaving 9 bases not matched to a gene. The chain's CDR3 is CASSRTSGGRGETQYF. Written as DNA, the CDR3 is TGTGCCAGCAGTCGGACTAGCGGGGGCCGGGGGGAGACCCAGTACTTC.

This chain connects TRBV6-5 to TRBJ1-2; TRBD1 might be the D (5 bases). V lost 4 bases and J 7 bases, leaving 13 bases between the germline ends. This CDR3 has 13 residues. Germline V gives CDR1 MNHEY, CDR2 SVGAGI. Here the CDR3 DNA reads TGTGCCAGCAGTTCTCAGGGAAATGCTGGCTACACCTTC. It encodes CASSSQGNAGYTF.

V usage is TRBV5-6 and J usage is TRBJ1-2, with 8 nucleotides matching TRBD1. The length of the CDR3 is 13 residues. Germline loops: CDR1 SGHDT, CDR2 YYEEEE. Trimming took 4 bases from V and 3 from J; bases not matched to a gene: 2. CDR3 in DNA: TGTGCCAGCAGCCTGACAGGGGACTATGGCTACACCTTC. As protein: CASSLTGDYGYTF.

The genes are TRBV18 and TRBJ1-3, with TRBD1 identical over 7 bases. The junction had 4 bases not matched to a gene; V was cut back by 3 bases and J by 2 bases. The CDR3 loop spans 15 amino acids. Germline CDR1 and CDR2: KGHSH and LQKENI. This CDR3 reads CASSPETGPGNTIYF. The DNA of the CDR3 is TGTGCCAGCTCACCCGAGACAGGGCCTGGAAACACCATATATTTT. Supplemented by reference TRBV18 and TRBJ1-3, the full variable domain reads NAGVMQNPRHLVRRRGQEARLRCSPMKGHSHVYWYRQLPEEGLKFMVYLQKENIIDESGMPKERFSAEFPKEGPSILRIQQVVRGDSAAYFCASSPETGPGNTIYFGEGSWLTVV.

V is TRBV7-3 and J is TRBJ2-1; 7 bases align to TRBD2. V was clipped by 5 bases and J by 6 bases; unmatched bases: 7. This CDR3 has 14 amino acids. Germline assignment: CDR1 SGHTA and CDR2 FQGTGA. The CDR3, as DNA: TGTGCCAGCAGCCCCTCTCGCGGGGGCAATGAGCAGTTCTTC. It encodes CASSPSRGGNEQFF.

The chain employs TRBV1 and TRBJ2-2; no check of the table's D call, TRBD2, against the DNA was made. TRBV1 has pseudogene status. The CDR3 is 18 residues long. CDR3 nucleotide sequence: TGCACCAGCAGCCCACGGGCGGGGGGGCGTCCGTTCACCGGGGAGCTGTTTTTT. Translated: CTSSPRAGGRPFTGELFF.

The chain is built from TRBV7-3 and TRBJ2-2, with TRBD2 identical over 8 bases. The CDR3 contains 16 residues. J gave up 5 bases and V 5 bases, and 10 bases lay outside the gene matches. CDR1 SGHTA and CDR2 FQGTGA come from the germline V gene. CDR3 DNA sequence: TGTGCCAGCAGCCCCCCGGGACTAGTGGGTACCGGGGAGCTGTTTTTT. This encodes CASSPPGLVGTGELFF.

J is TRBJ1-2 and V is TRBV3-1 (or the pseudogene TRBV3-2); D is ambiguous. Deletions cut 3 bases from V and 0 bases from J, with 8 bases between. Germline values: CDR1 LGHDT, CDR2 YNNKEL (reference sequence). This CDR3 has 14 amino acids. The CDR3 protein is CASSQNRANYGYTF. Here the CDR3 DNA reads TGTGCCAGCAGCCAGAACAGAGCTAACTATGGCTACACCTTC.

The rearrangement links TRBV18 to TRBJ1-5, with D perhaps matching TRBD1 (6 bases). The CDR3 is 19 amino acids. V lost 3 bases and J lost 5, with 26 bases in between. The germline V gene has CDR1 KGHSH and CDR2 LQKENI. The CDR3 spells CASSPFGDTRGRLDQPQHF. The CDR3 bases are TGTGCCAGCTCACCTTTTGGGGACACCCGGGGTCGGTTGGATCAGCCCCAGCATTTT.

As for this clone: One junction end does not reproduce the germline sequence, and a read error may be involved. The rearrangement links TRBV7-7 to TRBJ2-5; 11 nucleotides agree with TRBD2. CDR1 is SSHAT and CDR2 is FNYEAQ in the germline V gene (reference sequence). The CDR3 runs 15 residues. In DNA, the CDR3 is TGTGCTAGCAGCAACCTAGCGGGGGGACAAGAGACCCAGTACTTC. Its protein product is CASSNLAGGQETQYF.

The chain employs TRBV4-3 and TRBJ1-2; the D is unclear. The CDR3 runs 14 residues. Germline V gene lookup returns CDR1 LGHNA and CDR2 YSLEER. Trimming took off 6 bases at V and 8 bases at J, with 19 bases between the two ends. CDR3 protein: CASSAGPRIGGYTF. Here the CDR3 DNA reads TGCGCCAGCAGTGCAGGTCCCCGCATAGGCGGCTACACCTTC.

This rearrangement joins TRBV28 to TRBJ1-6; the D gene is possibly TRBD1 (6 bases). The CDR3 spans 15 residues. Germline CDR1 is MDHEN and CDR2 is SYDVKM. Trimming removed 3 bases from V and 7 bases from J, with 13 bases in between. The CDR3 DNA sequence: TGTGCCAGCAGTTTGAGTTCAGGGGAAAATTCACCCCTCCACTTT. Protein sequence: CASSLSSGENSPLHF.

The chain is built from TRBV9 and TRBJ2-2; tentative D call: TRBD2 (6 bases). V lost 3 bases to trimming and J lost 4 bases, with 19 bases between them. From germline, CDR1 is SGDLS and CDR2 YYNGEE. The CDR3 is 17 residues long. CDR3: CASSAGGGTHLTGELFF. The CDR3, as DNA: TGTGCCAGCAGCGCTGGGGGTGGGACTCACCTCACCGGGGAGCTGTTTTTT.

The chain combines TRBV5-1 with TRBJ2-2, with TRBD1 as a possible D gene (5 bases). Germline CDR1 reads SGHRS; CDR2 reads YFSETQ. The V end was cut by 0 bases, the J end by 3 bases, with 6 bases between. CDR3 length equals 14 residues. In DNA, the CDR3 is TGCGCCAGCAGCTTGGCAGGGTACACCGGGGAGCTGTTTTTT. Its protein product is CASSLAGYTGELFF. Filled out from reference TRBV5-1 and TRBJ2-2, the complete variable domain reads KAGVTQTPRYLIKTRGQQVTLSCSPISGHRSVSWYQQTPGQGLQFLFEYFSETQRNKGNFPGRFSGRQFSNSRSEMNVSTLELGDSALYLCASSLAGYTGELFFGEGSRLTVL.